What follows is one T cell receptor (beta chain) and its context. No antigen is known for it. This sample was taken from a study of cytomegalovirus exposure and HLA in healthy donors. Study-wide context: A subsequent analysis stated that the 100 to 150 validation repertoires were run on the same platform as the approximately 700 first-cohort repertoires. Study-wide results and limits: The TCR clusters that emerged in the first cohort tended, a later analysis found, to co-occur in the roughly 110 validation repertoires.

TCRdb's copy holds only in-frame clones and misses some; the assay was immunoSEQ multiplex PCR. The profile shows tens of thousands of clones, 90% to 95% of them singletons. Trimming pared 5 bases from V and 7 bases from J, leaving 11 bases between. The CDR3 is 12 amino acids. Germline values: CDR1 MDHEN, CDR2 SYDVKM. While the first cohort had 600 to 750 subjects, the donors belonged to the separate validation cohort of over a hundred subjects. The sequencing sample was made of PBMCs. This receptor was identified in a woman aged 25 to 45 in good health and CMV-seronegative. The chain employs TRBV28 and TRBJ1-1, with D hard to call. CDR3 in amino acids: CASSLVRIEAFF. For the CDR3, the DNA is TGTGCCAGCAGTCTCGTCAGGATTGAAGCTTTCTTT.